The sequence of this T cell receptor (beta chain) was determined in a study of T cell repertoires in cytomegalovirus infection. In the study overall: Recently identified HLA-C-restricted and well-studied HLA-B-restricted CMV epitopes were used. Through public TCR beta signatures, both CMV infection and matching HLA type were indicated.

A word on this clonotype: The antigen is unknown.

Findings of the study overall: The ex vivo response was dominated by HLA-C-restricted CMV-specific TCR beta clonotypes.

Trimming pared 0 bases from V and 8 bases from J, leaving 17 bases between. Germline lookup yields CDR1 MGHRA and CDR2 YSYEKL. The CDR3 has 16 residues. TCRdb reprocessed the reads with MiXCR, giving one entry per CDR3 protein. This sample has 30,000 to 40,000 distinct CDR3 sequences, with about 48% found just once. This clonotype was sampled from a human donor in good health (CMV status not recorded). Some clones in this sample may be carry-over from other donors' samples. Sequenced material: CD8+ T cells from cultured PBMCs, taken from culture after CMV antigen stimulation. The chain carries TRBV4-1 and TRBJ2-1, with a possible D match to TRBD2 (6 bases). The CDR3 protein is CASSQDGGSMVYEQFF. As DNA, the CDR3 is TGCGCCAGCAGCCAAGATGGGGGGAGCATGGTCTATGAGCAGTTCTTC.